What follows is one TCR beta chain and its context. The target antigen is unknown. The sample belongs to a study of OX40 agonist ivuxolimab in advanced cancers. The overall study: Earlier anti-PD-1, anti-PD-L1 or anti-CTLA-4 therapy was permitted; about 44% had received some.

This table comes from immunoSEQ multiplex PCR, and its TCRdb copy is limited to in-frame clones, with some not included. The sample consists of tens of thousands of clones, around nine tenths of them appearing once. Germline V gene data show CDR1 as MDHEN and CDR2 as SYDVKM. The CDR3 consists of 15 residues. The germline V and J ends were trimmed by 8 bases and 3 bases, with 17 bases remaining between them. General observations from the study: At 0.1 to 3.0 mg/kg, CD4+ and CD8+ blood T cells expanded clonally by week 6.

The cohort excluded patients with autoimmune disease history or systemic immunosuppression. Blood got drawn at baseline, again on cycle 4 day 1, and then on cycle 7 day 1. The receptor's source is an adult with an advanced solid tumor such as melanoma, head and neck, liver or kidney cancer. Source: CD4+ or CD8+ T cells sorted from blood, taken in a trial of the OX40 agonist ivuxolimab. This chain uses TRBV28 with TRBJ1-5; perhaps TRBD1 as D (5 bases). CDR3 loop: CASCGGGLYNQPQHF. In nucleotides, the CDR3 is TGTGCCAGCTGCGGCGGGGGACTCTACAATCAGCCCCAGCATTTT.